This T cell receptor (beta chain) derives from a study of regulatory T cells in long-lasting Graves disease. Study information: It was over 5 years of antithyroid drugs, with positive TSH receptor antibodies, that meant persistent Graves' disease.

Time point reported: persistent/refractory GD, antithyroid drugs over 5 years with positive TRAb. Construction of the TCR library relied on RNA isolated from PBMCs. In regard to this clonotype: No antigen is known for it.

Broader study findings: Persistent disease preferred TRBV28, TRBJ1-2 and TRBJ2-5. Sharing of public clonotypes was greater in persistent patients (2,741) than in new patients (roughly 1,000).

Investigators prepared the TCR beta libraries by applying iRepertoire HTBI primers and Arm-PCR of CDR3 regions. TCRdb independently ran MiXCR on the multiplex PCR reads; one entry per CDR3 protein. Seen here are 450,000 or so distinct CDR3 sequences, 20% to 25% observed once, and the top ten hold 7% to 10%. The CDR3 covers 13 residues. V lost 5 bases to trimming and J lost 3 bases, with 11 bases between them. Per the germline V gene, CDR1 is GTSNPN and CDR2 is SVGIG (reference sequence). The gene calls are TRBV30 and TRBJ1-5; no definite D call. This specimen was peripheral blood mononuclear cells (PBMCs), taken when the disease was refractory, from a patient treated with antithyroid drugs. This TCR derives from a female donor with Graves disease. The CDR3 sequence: CAWGRSNNQPQHF. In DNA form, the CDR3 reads TGTGCCTGGGGACGCAGCAACAATCAGCCCCAGCATTTT. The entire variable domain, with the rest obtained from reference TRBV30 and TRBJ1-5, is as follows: SQTIHQWPATLVQPVGSPLSLECTVEGTSNPNLYWYRQAAGRGLQLLFYSVGIGQISSEVPQNLSASRPQDRQFILSSKKLLLSDSGFYLCAWGRSNNQPQHFGDGTRLSIL.